The following is a T cell receptor beta chain sequence with its context. Its specificity is not known. Cells designated naive CD8 were CD45RO-negative and were positively selected for CCR7, with terminally differentiated effector memory CD45RA+ cells excluded. Adults of Caucasian background living in Nashville, Tennessee made up all donors. The data were produced by immunoSEQ multiplex PCR, yet TCRdb's version contains in-frame clones alone and is incomplete. This table has some 2.1 million clones, 90% to 95% appearing once. The sample is drawn from a study of shared clonotypes between healthy human individuals. Whole-study findings and limits: Generally, naive subsets came out with larger estimated richness than memory subsets. Naive CD4 clonotype sharing across a few donors was around 5.5%.

Germline V lookup: CDR1 MGHRA, CDR2 YSYEKL. The V gene lost 2 bases and the J gene lost 2 bases, with 11 bases spanning the gap. The CDR3 runs to 15 residues. This TCR was sampled from a man between 18 and 35 years old in good health. Some clones in this sample may be carry-over from other donors' samples. The V and J genes are TRBV4-1 and TRBJ2-3, with D possibly matching TRBD2 (5 bases). The sample taken for sequencing was naive CD8+ T cells from PBMCs. The chain's CDR3 is CASSQTRLSTDTQYF. The CDR3, as DNA: TGCGCCAGCAGCCAAACACGACTATCCACAGATACGCAGTATTTT.